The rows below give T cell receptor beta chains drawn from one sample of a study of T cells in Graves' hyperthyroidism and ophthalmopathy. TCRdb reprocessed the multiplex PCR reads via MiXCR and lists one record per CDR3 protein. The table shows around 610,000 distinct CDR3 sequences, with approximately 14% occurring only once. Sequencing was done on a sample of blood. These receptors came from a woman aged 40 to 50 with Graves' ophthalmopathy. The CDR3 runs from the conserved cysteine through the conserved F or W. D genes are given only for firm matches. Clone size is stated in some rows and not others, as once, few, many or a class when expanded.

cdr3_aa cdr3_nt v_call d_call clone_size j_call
CASRLGGTGRPGELFF TGTGCCAGCAGATTAGGAGGGACAGGGCGACCCGGGGAGCTGTTTTTT TRBV11-3 TRBD1 many TRBJ2-2
CASSFYNTEAFF TGTGCCAGCAGTTTTTACAACACTGAAGCTTTCTTT TRBV28 . many TRBJ1-1
CASSVQHRGTEASF TGTGCCAGCAGCGTCCAGCACCGTGGCACTGAAGCTTCCTTT TRBV9 . . TRBJ1-1
CASSFALAGELFF TGTGCCAGCAGTTTTGCCCTGGCCGGGGAGCTGTTTTTT TRBV28 . many TRBJ2-2
CAWSYSSHEQYF TGTGCCTGGAGTTACAGCAGCCACGAGCAGTACTTC TRBV30 . many TRBJ2-7
CATSRGTGDTGELFF TGTGCCACCAGCAGAGGTACAGGGGACACCGGGGAGCTGTTTTTT TRBV15 TRBD1 few TRBJ2-2
CASKRDFPRYEQYF TGTGCCAGCAAACGGGACTTCCCTCGCTACGAGCAGTACTTC TRBV2 . many TRBJ2-7
CASLSGTAILSEYGYTF TGTGCCAGCTTATCCGGGACAGCGATACTCTCGGAGTATGGCTACACCTTC TRBV6-1 TRBD1 many TRBJ1-2
CASSENVPGPPLHF TGTGCCAGCAGTGAAAATGTCCCGGGTCCACCCCTCCACTTT TRBV25-1 . . TRBJ1-6
CSAREGSGGTEAFF TGCAGTGCTAGGGAGGGCTCGGGGGGCACTGAAGCTTTCTTT TRBV20-1 . many TRBJ1-1
CASSPRLIPYEQYF TGTGCCAGCAGCCCCAGACTGATCCCCTACGAGCAGTACTTC TRBV5-8 . . TRBJ2-7
CASRGTSGSRPQYF TGTGCCAGCAGGGGGACTAGCGGGAGTCGGCCGCAGTACTTC TRBV28 TRBD2 many TRBJ2-7
CASSVGQGITGELFF TGTGCCAGCAGCGTAGGACAGGGGATCACCGGGGAGCTGTTTTTT TRBV9 TRBD1 many TRBJ2-2
CASSSERGDSGNTIYF TGCGCCAGCAGCTCGGAACGGGGGGACTCTGGAAACACCATATATTTT TRBV5-1 . . TRBJ1-3
CASSPRGTGYREQYF TGTGCCAGCAGCCCGCGAGGGACAGGGTATAGGGAGCAGTACTTC TRBV14 TRBD1 many TRBJ2-7
CASTLGVFFTYEQCF TGTGCCAGCACCCTCGGGGTCTTCTTTACCTACGAGCAGTGCTTC TRBV6-1 . many TRBJ2-7
CASREVGSEQYF TGTGCCAGCAGGGAGGTTGGTAGCGAGCAGTACTTC TRBV3-1 . . TRBJ2-7
CASSPVRLGDNTEAFF TGCGCCAGCAGCCCGGTACGATTGGGGGACAACACTGAAGCTTTCTTT TRBV5-1 . many TRBJ1-1
CASSPRDKTYEQYF TGTGCCAGCAGCCCACGGGACAAAACCTACGAGCAGTACTTC TRBV28 . many TRBJ2-7
CASSEAVISNQPQHF TGTGCCAGCAGTGAAGCAGTTATAAGCAATCAGCCCCAGCATTTT TRBV2 . many TRBJ1-5
CASSPPGLPYQETQYF TGCGCCAGCAGCCCCCCCGGGCTTCCGTACCAAGAGACCCAGTACTTC TRBV4-1 . . TRBJ2-5
CASSVDLTGELFF TGTGCCAGCAGCGTAGACCTCACCGGGGAGCTGTTTTTT TRBV9 . many TRBJ2-2
CASSLDGAGQPQHF TGTGCCAGCAGCTTGGATGGGGCAGGGCAGCCCCAGCATTTT TRBV5-4 . . TRBJ1-5
CASWAREDSGELFF TGTGCCAGTTGGGCGCGGGAGGACTCCGGGGAGCTGTTTTTT TRBV19 TRBD2 . TRBJ2-2
CASSYDRGRGGNTIYF TGTGCCAGCAGTTACGATCGTGGGCGAGGAGGAAACACCATATATTTT TRBV6-2/TRBV6-3 . . TRBJ1-3
CAWSEVGGYTF TGTGCCTGGAGTGAGGTGGGAGGCTACACCTTC TRBV30 . . TRBJ1-2
CAWIAGVDTGELFF TGTGCCTGGATAGCGGGAGTAGACACCGGGGAGCTGTTTTTT TRBV30 TRBD2 many TRBJ2-2
CASSSVGGGSDQPQHF TGTGCCAGCAGTTCGGTGGGCGGGGGGTCTGATCAGCCCCAGCATTTT TRBV28 . . TRBJ1-5
CASTIGQGPHEQYF TGTGCCAGCACCATAGGACAGGGACCCCACGAGCAGTACTTC TRBV12-3/TRBV12-4 TRBD1 many TRBJ2-7
CASSLALAGGGDEQYF TGTGCCAGCAGTTTGGCCCTAGCGGGTGGTGGGGACGAGCAGTACTTC TRBV28 TRBD2 many TRBJ2-7
CASSENSLGGELFF TGTGCCAGCAGTGAGAACAGCCTTGGCGGGGAGCTGTTTTTT TRBV27 . many TRBJ2-2
CDSSFGRLSEAFF TGTGACAGCAGTTTCGGCAGACTTTCTGAAGCTTTCTTT TRBV12-3/TRBV12-4 . few TRBJ1-1